Here is one TCR beta chain with its context. This record comes from a study of neoadjuvant anti-PD-1 for oral cavity cancer. Study as a whole: Patients mostly received three to four biweekly nivolumab doses at 3 mg/kg before surgery.

Germline loops: CDR1 MDHEN, CDR2 SYDVKM. The CDR3 totals 16 residues. Trimming took 7 bases from V and 2 from J, leaving 21 bases between them. The sample's time point: after neoadjuvant nivolumab, at surgical resection. PBMC libraries mostly used about 450 ng of input genomic DNA, with six replicates per sample. Produced via immunoSEQ multiplex PCR; TCRdb's table is partial and in-frame only. The data contain more than 13,000 clones, over 65% of them singletons. The sample was PBMCs, taken after nivolumab (anti-PD-1) treatment. This rearrangement joins TRBV28 to TRBJ2-7; maybe TRBD1 (5 bases). This clonotype was sampled from a person between 35 and 79 years old with oral cavity squamous cell carcinoma. Here the CDR3 reads CASNALNKGLTYEQYF. As DNA, the CDR3 is TGTGCCAGCAATGCCTTGAATAAGGGGCTCACCTACGAGCAGTACTTC.